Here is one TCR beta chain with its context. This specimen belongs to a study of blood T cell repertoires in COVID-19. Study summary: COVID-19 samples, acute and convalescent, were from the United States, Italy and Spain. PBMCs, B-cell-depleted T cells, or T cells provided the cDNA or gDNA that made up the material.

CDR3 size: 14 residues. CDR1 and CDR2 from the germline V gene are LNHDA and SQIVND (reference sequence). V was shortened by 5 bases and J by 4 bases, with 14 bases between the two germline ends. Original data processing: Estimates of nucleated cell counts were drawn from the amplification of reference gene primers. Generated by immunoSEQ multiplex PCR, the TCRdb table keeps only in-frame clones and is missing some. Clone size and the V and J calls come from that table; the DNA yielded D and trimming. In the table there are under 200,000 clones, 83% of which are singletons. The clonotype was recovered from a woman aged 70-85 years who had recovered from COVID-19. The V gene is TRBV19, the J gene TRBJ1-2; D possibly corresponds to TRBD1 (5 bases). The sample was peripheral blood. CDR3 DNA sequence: TGTGCCAGTAGTCGGCAGGGTTTAGCCTATGGCTACACCTTC. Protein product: CASSRQGLAYGYTF.